Listed below are T cell receptor beta chains from one sample, sequenced in a study of radiotherapy plus CTLA-4 blockade in lung cancer. Repertoires were generated with immunoSEQ multiplex PCR, while TCRdb's copy carries only in-frame clones and drops some. The sample lists 62,000 or so clones, less than 80% occurring once. The specimen comprised peripheral blood, sampled from a patient treated with radiotherapy plus ipilimumab. The receptors were sampled from a human donor with non-small cell lung cancer who had a complete response to radiotherapy plus ipilimumab. The CDR3 runs from the conserved cysteine through the conserved F or W. Each record gives: V gene, clone size, D gene, J gene, CDR3 DNA, CDR3 protein. A D gene is named only where the DNA matches it firmly. Size tells how often a clone was seen (once, few, many) or the class of an expanded clone, and some rows leave it out.

v_call: TRBV25-1
clone_size: -
d_call: -
j_call: TRBJ2-3
cdr3_nt: TGTGCCAGCAGTCAGACGACCGGGCGTCAAACAGATACGCAGTATTTT
cdr3_aa: CASSQTTGRQTDTQYF

v_call: TRBV4-2
clone_size: -
d_call: -
j_call: TRBJ1-4
cdr3_nt: TGTGCCAGCAGCCGCACTGCTCTTAATGAAAAACTGTTTTTT
cdr3_aa: CASSRTALNEKLFF

v_call: TRBV11-3
clone_size: few
d_call: TRBD2
j_call: TRBJ2-2
cdr3_nt: TGTGCCAGCAGCCCGGGACTAGCGGGAGTAAACGGGGAGCTGTTTTTT
cdr3_aa: CASSPGLAGVNGELFF

v_call: TRBV11-2
clone_size: once
d_call: TRBD1
j_call: TRBJ2-3
cdr3_nt: TGTGCCAGCAGCCCAAACAGGGGGGATGCGCAGTATTTT
cdr3_aa: CASSPNRGDAQYF

v_call: TRBV6-6
clone_size: -
d_call: -
j_call: TRBJ2-7
cdr3_nt: TGTGCCAGCAGTTTTAACCCATCCTACGAGCAGTACTTC
cdr3_aa: CASSFNPSYEQYF

v_call: TRBV7-9
clone_size: few
d_call: TRBD1
j_call: TRBJ2-4
cdr3_nt: TGTGCCAGCAGCCTTGATACGACAGGGGTCGGCAAAAACATTCAGTACTTC
cdr3_aa: CASSLDTTGVGKNIQYF

v_call: TRBV19
clone_size: -
d_call: -
j_call: TRBJ1-2
cdr3_nt: TGTGCCAGTATGGGACCCCTTGGTGATGGCTACACCTTC
cdr3_aa: CASMGPLGDGYTF

v_call: TRBV6-5
clone_size: -
d_call: -
j_call: TRBJ1-6
cdr3_nt: TGTGCCAGCAGTTCACGGGGCTACGATAATTCACCCCTCCACTTT
cdr3_aa: CASSSRGYDNSPLHF

v_call: TRBV9
clone_size: -
d_call: -
j_call: TRBJ2-2
cdr3_nt: TGTGCCAGCAGCGTAGATTTAGCGGCGAACACCGGGGAGCTGTTTTTT
cdr3_aa: CASSVDLAANTGELFF

v_call: TRBV7-2
clone_size: -
d_call: TRBD1
j_call: TRBJ1-2
cdr3_nt: TGTGCCAGCAGCTTAGGACAGGGCGGCGGCTACACCTTC
cdr3_aa: CASSLGQGGGYTF

v_call: TRBV7-2
clone_size: once
d_call: -
j_call: TRBJ1-1
cdr3_nt: TGTGCCAGCAGCCTTCAAGAGAACACTGAAGCTTTCTTT
cdr3_aa: CASSLQENTEAFF

v_call: TRBV30
clone_size: -
d_call: -
j_call: TRBJ1-5
cdr3_nt: TGTGCCTGGAGTTACAGGGTCAATCAGCCCCAGCATTTT
cdr3_aa: CAWSYRVNQPQHF

v_call: TRBV4-3
clone_size: -
d_call: TRBD1
j_call: TRBJ1-5
cdr3_nt: TGCGCCAGCAGCCACCGATATCAGGGGGGCAATCAGCCCCAGCATTTT
cdr3_aa: CASSHRYQGGNQPQHF

v_call: TRBV18
clone_size: -
d_call: TRBD1
j_call: TRBJ1-1
cdr3_nt: TGTGCCAGCTCACCACAGCGGACAGGGGACACTGAAGCTTTCTTT
cdr3_aa: CASSPQRTGDTEAFF

v_call: TRBV19
clone_size: -
d_call: -
j_call: TRBJ1-5
cdr3_nt: TGTGCCAGTAGGAGGATGGATCAGCCCCAGCATTTT
cdr3_aa: CASRRMDQPQHF

v_call: TRBV6-4
clone_size: -
d_call: -
j_call: TRBJ1-1
cdr3_nt: TGTGCCAGCAGTTCCTCGCCCGGGAACACTGAAGCTTTCTTT
cdr3_aa: CASSSSPGNTEAFF

v_call: TRBV19
clone_size: -
d_call: TRBD2
j_call: TRBJ2-3
cdr3_nt: TGTGCCAGTAGTACCCCCACGGGCGGGGGGAACACAGATACGCAGTATTTT
cdr3_aa: CASSTPTGGGNTDTQYF

v_call: TRBV30
clone_size: -
d_call: TRBD1
j_call: TRBJ1-6
cdr3_nt: TGTGCCTGGAGCCCGGGACAGGGGATAACACCCCTCCACTTT
cdr3_aa: CAWSPGQGITPLHF

v_call: TRBV4-3
clone_size: -
d_call: -
j_call: TRBJ2-2
cdr3_nt: TGCGCCAGCAGCCAAATACAGGGGGGACTAAGCACCGGGGAGCTGTTTTTT
cdr3_aa: CASSQIQGGLSTGELFF

v_call: TRBV18
clone_size: -
d_call: TRBD2
j_call: TRBJ2-2
cdr3_nt: TGTGCCAGCTCACCGGCGACTAGCGGGACCGCGCCCGGGGAGCTGTTTTTT
cdr3_aa: CASSPATSGTAPGELFF

v_call: TRBV4-3
clone_size: -
d_call: -
j_call: TRBJ1-2
cdr3_nt: TGCGCCAGCAGCCAAGAACCCGACATTAACTATGGCTACACCTTC
cdr3_aa: CASSQEPDINYGYTF

v_call: TRBV6-5
clone_size: -
d_call: -
j_call: TRBJ1-2
cdr3_nt: TGTGCCAGCAGTCCTTCCGGGGCCGGGCCTGGCTACACCTTC
cdr3_aa: CASSPSGAGPGYTF

v_call: TRBV18
clone_size: -
d_call: -
j_call: TRBJ2-7
cdr3_nt: TGTGCCAGCTCACCCGGTCGGGGCAGCTTCTACGAGCAGTACTTC
cdr3_aa: CASSPGRGSFYEQYF

v_call: TRBV7-8
clone_size: -
d_call: -
j_call: TRBJ1-6
cdr3_nt: TGTGCCAGCAGCACCGGGATCAAAGGACCCCTCCACTTT
cdr3_aa: CASSTGIKGPLHF

v_call: TRBV11-3
clone_size: -
d_call: -
j_call: TRBJ2-1
cdr3_nt: TGTGCCAGCTCCCGGACGGTCTTGGGGGAGCAGTTCTTC
cdr3_aa: CASSRTVLGEQFF

v_call: TRBV5-1
clone_size: -
d_call: TRBD1
j_call: TRBJ1-4
cdr3_nt: TGCGCCAGCAGCTTACAGGGGCCGGGTGAAAAACTGTTTTTT
cdr3_aa: CASSLQGPGEKLFF

v_call: TRBV19
clone_size: -
d_call: -
j_call: TRBJ2-5
cdr3_nt: TGTGCCAGTAGTATTTCGGGCTCCTCAGAGACCCAGTACTTC
cdr3_aa: CASSISGSSETQYF

v_call: TRBV4-1
clone_size: -
d_call: -
j_call: TRBJ2-3
cdr3_nt: TGCGCCAGCAGGGAGGCAGATACGCAGTATTTT
cdr3_aa: CASREADTQYF

v_call: TRBV18
clone_size: -
d_call: -
j_call: TRBJ1-3
cdr3_nt: TGTGCCAGCTCACCACGCGAAGGGCCTGGAAACACCATATATTTT
cdr3_aa: CASSPREGPGNTIYF

v_call: TRBV9
clone_size: -
d_call: -
j_call: TRBJ1-1
cdr3_nt: TGTGCCAGCAGCGTAGAAGCGGGATCTGAAGCTTTCTTT
cdr3_aa: CASSVEAGSEAFF

v_call: TRBV12-5
clone_size: few
d_call: -
j_call: TRBJ1-1
cdr3_nt: TGTGCTAGTGGTCCGGACACTGAAGCTTTCTTT
cdr3_aa: CASGPDTEAFF

v_call: TRBV2
clone_size: few
d_call: -
j_call: TRBJ2-3
cdr3_nt: TGTGCCAGCCTTGGGTCGGGCGCCCGCACAGATACGCAGTATTTT
cdr3_aa: CASLGSGARTDTQYF

v_call: TRBV14
clone_size: -
d_call: -
j_call: TRBJ1-1
cdr3_nt: TGTGCCAGCAGCCTTACACCCAACACTGAAGCTTTCTTT
cdr3_aa: CASSLTPNTEAFF

v_call: TRBV5-1
clone_size: -
d_call: TRBD1
j_call: TRBJ2-6
cdr3_nt: TGCGCCAGCAGCTTGGAAGGACAGGCGTTCTCTGGGGCCAACGTCCTGACTTTC
cdr3_aa: CASSLEGQAFSGANVLTF

v_call: TRBV6-6
clone_size: few
d_call: -
j_call: TRBJ2-3
cdr3_nt: TGTGCCAGCAGCCACCGATCAGATACGCAGTATTTT
cdr3_aa: CASSHRSDTQYF

v_call: TRBV7-9
clone_size: -
d_call: TRBD2
j_call: TRBJ2-1
cdr3_nt: TGTGCCAGCAGCTTAGGACTAGCGGCCTACAATGAGCAGTTCTTC
cdr3_aa: CASSLGLAAYNEQFF

v_call: TRBV19
clone_size: -
d_call: TRBD1
j_call: TRBJ2-7
cdr3_nt: TGTGCCAGTAACAACCCTTGGGACAGGGACTCCTACGAGCAGTACTTC
cdr3_aa: CASNNPWDRDSYEQYF

v_call: TRBV6-6
clone_size: -
d_call: TRBD1
j_call: TRBJ2-7
cdr3_nt: TGTGCCAGCAGTTACCCGACAGGGGATCCCTACGAGCAGTACTTC
cdr3_aa: CASSYPTGDPYEQYF

v_call: TRBV7-8
clone_size: -
d_call: -
j_call: TRBJ1-4
cdr3_nt: TGTGCCAGCAGCCCACTACAGGCGGACTTGGGGAAACTGTTTTTT
cdr3_aa: CASSPLQADLGKLFF

v_call: TRBV7-8
clone_size: -
d_call: TRBD1
j_call: TRBJ1-2
cdr3_nt: TGTGCCAGCAGCTTAAGGCCGTCCGGGACAGCGAATGGCTACACCTTC
cdr3_aa: CASSLRPSGTANGYTF

v_call: TRBV10-3
clone_size: -
d_call: -
j_call: TRBJ2-5
cdr3_nt: TGTGCCATCAGTGAGTCGAAGCAGCCCGGCGGGGCCCAGTACTTC
cdr3_aa: CAISESKQPGGAQYF

v_call: TRBV4-1
clone_size: few
d_call: -
j_call: TRBJ1-5
cdr3_nt: TGCGCCAGCAGCCGCATTGGGGGGAGGACGGCCCAGCATTTT
cdr3_aa: CASSRIGGRTAQHF

v_call: TRBV18
clone_size: -
d_call: TRBD1
j_call: TRBJ1-6
cdr3_nt: TGTGCCAGCTCACCGTCCCGGGACAGATATAATTCACCCCTCCACTTT
cdr3_aa: CASSPSRDRYNSPLHF

v_call: TRBV7-2
clone_size: -
d_call: TRBD2
j_call: TRBJ2-3
cdr3_nt: TGTGCCAGCAGCCTGAGGGGACTAGCGGGAGTGGGGACAGATACGCAGTATTTT
cdr3_aa: CASSLRGLAGVGTDTQYF

v_call: TRBV18
clone_size: -
d_call: TRBD1
j_call: TRBJ1-5
cdr3_nt: TGTGCCAGCTCACTATTGACAGGGTCCAATCAGCCCCAGCATTTT
cdr3_aa: CASSLLTGSNQPQHF

v_call: TRBV4-1
clone_size: -
d_call: -
j_call: TRBJ1-2
cdr3_nt: TGCGCCAGCAGCCAGGCCATGGGTGGCTACACCTTC
cdr3_aa: CASSQAMGGYTF

v_call: TRBV4-1
clone_size: -
d_call: -
j_call: TRBJ1-3
cdr3_nt: TGCGCCAGCAGCCGCCGGACAGAAGGAAACACCATATATTTT
cdr3_aa: CASSRRTEGNTIYF

v_call: TRBV6-1
clone_size: -
d_call: TRBD2
j_call: TRBJ2-1
cdr3_nt: TGTGCCAGCACGCCAAGCGGGGGCCTGGGTGAGCAGTTCTTC
cdr3_aa: CASTPSGGLGEQFF

v_call: TRBV29-1
clone_size: -
d_call: -
j_call: TRBJ2-5
cdr3_nt: TGCAGCGTTGAACGACAGGCCCAAGAGACCCAGTACTTC
cdr3_aa: CSVERQAQETQYF

v_call: TRBV19
clone_size: -
d_call: -
j_call: TRBJ1-2
cdr3_nt: TGTGCCAGTAGTATAGATCTTGCAGGGAGGGAGAATGGCTACACCTTC
cdr3_aa: CASSIDLAGRENGYTF

v_call: TRBV28
clone_size: -
d_call: -
j_call: TRBJ2-4
cdr3_nt: TGTGCCAGCAGAGGCGGGGCCCTAGCCAAAAACATTCAGTACTTC
cdr3_aa: CASRGGALAKNIQYF

v_call: TRBV7-2
clone_size: -
d_call: TRBD2
j_call: TRBJ2-1
cdr3_nt: TGTGCCAGCAGCTTGGGACTAGCGGCAAATCCCTACAATGAGCAGTTCTTC
cdr3_aa: CASSLGLAANPYNEQFF

v_call: TRBV5-1
clone_size: -
d_call: TRBD1
j_call: TRBJ1-2
cdr3_nt: TGCGCCAGCAGCTTGTATTCAGGGGGCGGCTACACCTTC
cdr3_aa: CASSLYSGGGYTF

v_call: TRBV9
clone_size: -
d_call: TRBD1
j_call: TRBJ2-6
cdr3_nt: TGTGCCAGCAGCGGCCTAGGACAGGGGGCGCTTGGGGCCAACGTCCTGACTTTC
cdr3_aa: CASSGLGQGALGANVLTF

v_call: TRBV6-6
clone_size: few
d_call: -
j_call: TRBJ1-4
cdr3_nt: TGTGCCAGCAGCCCGTCAACTAATGAAAAACTGTTTTTT
cdr3_aa: CASSPSTNEKLFF